This T cell receptor (beta chain) was observed in a study of CXCR3-negative and CXCR3-positive naive CD8 T cells. Overall study results and limits: Naive cells that were CXCR3-negative or CXCR3-positive used TRBV-TRBJ genes alike, while memory cells diverged. Whereas both naive subsets had comparably high diversity, memory CD8+ cells had much lower diversity.

The authors made the TRB cDNA libraries by 5' RACE using UMI labels. Reprocessing the 5' RACE reads, TCRdb reports a single entry for every CDR3 protein and omits DNA. Its clone listing holds 56,000 or so distinct CDR3 sequences. CDR3 size: 14 residues. Germline CDR1 is MDHEN and CDR2 is SYDVKM. With respect to this clonotype: Its antigen is currently unknown.

The V and J genes are TRBV28 and TRBJ2-7; TCRdb's assignment of TRBD1 cannot be checked, as there is no DNA. The receptor was isolated from a human donor in good health. Some clones in this sample may be carry-over from other donors' samples. Material for sequencing was memory CD8+ T cells from blood. CDR3 region: CASTRDPGIDEQYF.